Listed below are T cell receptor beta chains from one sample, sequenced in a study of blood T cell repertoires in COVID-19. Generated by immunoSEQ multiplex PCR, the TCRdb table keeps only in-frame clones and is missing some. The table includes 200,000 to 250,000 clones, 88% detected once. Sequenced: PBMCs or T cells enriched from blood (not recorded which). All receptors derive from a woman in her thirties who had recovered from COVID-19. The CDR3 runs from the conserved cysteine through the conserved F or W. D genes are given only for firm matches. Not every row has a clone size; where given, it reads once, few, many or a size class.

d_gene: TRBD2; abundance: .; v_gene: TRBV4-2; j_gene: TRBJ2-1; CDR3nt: TGTGCCAGCAGCCCAAATTCTCTAGCGGGGTTCCATGAGCAGTTCTTC; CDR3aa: CASSPNSLAGFHEQFF
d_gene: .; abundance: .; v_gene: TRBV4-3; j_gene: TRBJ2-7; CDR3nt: TGCGCCAGCAGCCAAGATTTGAGTTACGAGCAGTACTTC; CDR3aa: CASSQDLSYEQYF
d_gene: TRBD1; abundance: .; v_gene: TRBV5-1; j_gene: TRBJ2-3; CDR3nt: TGCGCCAGCAGCCCAACAGGGGTCCGCACAGATACGCAGTATTTT; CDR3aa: CASSPTGVRTDTQYF
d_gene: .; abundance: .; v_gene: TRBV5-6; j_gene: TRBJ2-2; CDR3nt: TGTGCCAGCAGCCCTGGACAGAACACCGGGGAGCTGTTTTTT; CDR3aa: CASSPGQNTGELFF
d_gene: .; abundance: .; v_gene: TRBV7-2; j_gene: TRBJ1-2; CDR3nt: TGTGCCAGCAGCCCGGGGATCTACTATGGCTACACCTTC; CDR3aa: CASSPGIYYGYTF
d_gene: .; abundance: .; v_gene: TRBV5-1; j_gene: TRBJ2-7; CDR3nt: TGCGCCAGCAGCTTGGTACTAGGCTACGAGCAGTACTTC; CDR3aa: CASSLVLGYEQYF
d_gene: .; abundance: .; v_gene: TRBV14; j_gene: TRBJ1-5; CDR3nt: TGTGCCAGCAGCCAAGGACAGACACCCCAGCATTTT; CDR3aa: CASSQGQTPQHF
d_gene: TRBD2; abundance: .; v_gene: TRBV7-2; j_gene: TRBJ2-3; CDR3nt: TGTGCCAGCAGCTTAGCGGTCGGGGGGGGCCTAGTACTTAGCACAGATACGCAGTATTTT; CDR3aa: CASSLAVGGGLVLSTDTQYF
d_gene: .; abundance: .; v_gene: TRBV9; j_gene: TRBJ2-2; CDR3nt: TGTGCCAGCAGCGTAGCTGTAGCGAACACCGGGGAGCTGTTTTTT; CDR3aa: CASSVAVANTGELFF
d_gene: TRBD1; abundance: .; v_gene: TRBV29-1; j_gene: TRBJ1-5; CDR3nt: TGCAGCGTTGCGGACAGGGGTCAGCCCCAGCATTTT; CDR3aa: CSVADRGQPQHF
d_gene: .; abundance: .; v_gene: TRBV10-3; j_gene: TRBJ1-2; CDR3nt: TGTGCCATCAGTGACCCCGGGATTAACTATGGCTACACCTTC; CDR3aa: CAISDPGINYGYTF
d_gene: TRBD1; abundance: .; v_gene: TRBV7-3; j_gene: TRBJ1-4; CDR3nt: TGTGCCAGCAGCCCGACAGGGGAGGCAACTAATGAAAAACTGTTTTTT; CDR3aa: CASSPTGEATNEKLFF
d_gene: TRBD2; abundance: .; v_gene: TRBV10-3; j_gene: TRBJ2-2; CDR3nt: TGTGCCATCAGTGATGGTAGCGGGGGACTAGGGAACGCCGGGGAGCTGTTTTTT; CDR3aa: CAISDGSGGLGNAGELFF
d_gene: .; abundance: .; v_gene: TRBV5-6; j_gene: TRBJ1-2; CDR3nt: TGTGCCAGCAGCTTAGAGACAGGAGACTATGGCTACACCTTC; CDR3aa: CASSLETGDYGYTF
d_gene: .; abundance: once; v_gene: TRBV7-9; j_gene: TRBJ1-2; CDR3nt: TGTGCCAGCAGCTCCGCTACTACAGGCGCAGTTAACTATGGCTACACCTTC; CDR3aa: CASSSATTGAVNYGYTF
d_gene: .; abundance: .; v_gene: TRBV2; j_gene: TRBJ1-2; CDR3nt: TGTGCCAGCAGTGAACGGGGAGGGGGGAGGCTGTCTGGCTACACCTTC; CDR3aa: CASSERGGGRLSGYTF
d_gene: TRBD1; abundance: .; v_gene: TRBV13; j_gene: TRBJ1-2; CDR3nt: TGTGCCAGCAGCGAAGGACAGGGATATGGCTACACCTTC; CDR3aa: CASSEGQGYGYTF
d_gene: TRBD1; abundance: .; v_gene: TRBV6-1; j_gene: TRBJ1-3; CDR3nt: TGTGCCAGCAGTGAAGAAACAGGGGGAGGAAACACCATATATTTT; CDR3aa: CASSEETGGGNTIYF
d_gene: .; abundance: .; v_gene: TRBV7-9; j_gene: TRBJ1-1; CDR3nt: TGTGCCAGCAGCTTAGCGCTCGGGGGTACTGAAGCTTTCTTT; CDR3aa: CASSLALGGTEAFF
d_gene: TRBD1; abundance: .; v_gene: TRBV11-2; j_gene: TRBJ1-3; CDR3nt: TGTGCCAGCAGGCTTGACAGGGGGAACACCATATATTTT; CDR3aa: CASRLDRGNTIYF
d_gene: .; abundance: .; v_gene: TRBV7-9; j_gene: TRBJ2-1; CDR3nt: TGTGCCAGCAGCTTAGGGGCGGGGAGCTCCTACAATGAGCAGTTCTTC; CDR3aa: CASSLGAGSSYNEQFF
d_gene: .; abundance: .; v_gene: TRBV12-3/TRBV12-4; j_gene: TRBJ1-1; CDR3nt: TGTGCCAGCAGTCCAGGGTATACTGAAGCTTTCTTT; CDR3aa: CASSPGYTEAFF